This TCR beta chain was profiled in a study of Ad26.COV2.S vaccination and SARS-CoV-2 variants. This CDR3 is 15 amino acids long. Germline V gene lookup returns CDR1 MNHNS and CDR2 SASEGT. Note on this clone: Compared with germline, one end of the junction differs, possibly owing to a read error.

Clones were read by immunoSEQ multiplex PCR, and TCRdb kept only the in-frame ones, dropping some. This table has about 350,000 clones, 85% to 90% appearing once. Regarding treatment: 15 to 20 received Ad26.COV2.S at low or high dose, single or two shots; about 5 received placebo; per-sample allocation not given. The study sampled participants on day 63 after the first vaccine or placebo injection. The sequences come from peripheral blood, collected in a trial of Ad26.COV2.S vaccine versus placebo. The sequence came from a person between 18 and 65 years old who received the Ad26.COV2.S COVID-19 vaccine or a placebo. The chain uses TRBV6-1 and TRBJ2-2; 7 bases line up with TRBD1. The CDR3 DNA follows: TGTGCCAGCAGAGAAGGGGGCCCGAGCACCGGGGAGCTGTTTTTT. It yields the protein CASREGGPSTGELFF.